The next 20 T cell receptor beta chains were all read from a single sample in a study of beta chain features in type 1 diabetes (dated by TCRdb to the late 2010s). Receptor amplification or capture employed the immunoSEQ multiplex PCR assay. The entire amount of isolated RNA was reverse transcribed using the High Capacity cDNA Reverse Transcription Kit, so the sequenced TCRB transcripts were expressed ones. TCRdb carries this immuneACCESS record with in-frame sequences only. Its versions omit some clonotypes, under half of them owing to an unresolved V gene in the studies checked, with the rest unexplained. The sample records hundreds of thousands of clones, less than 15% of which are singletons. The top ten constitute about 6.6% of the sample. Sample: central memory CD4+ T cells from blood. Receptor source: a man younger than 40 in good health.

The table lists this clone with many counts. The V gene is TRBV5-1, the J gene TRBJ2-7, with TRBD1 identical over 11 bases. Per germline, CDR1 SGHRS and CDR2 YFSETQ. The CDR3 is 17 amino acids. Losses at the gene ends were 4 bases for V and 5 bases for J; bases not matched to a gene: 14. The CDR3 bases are TGCGCCAGCAGCCGAGGACAGGGGGCTGGAAACGGGGACGAGCAGTACTTC. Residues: CASSRGQGAGNGDEQYF.

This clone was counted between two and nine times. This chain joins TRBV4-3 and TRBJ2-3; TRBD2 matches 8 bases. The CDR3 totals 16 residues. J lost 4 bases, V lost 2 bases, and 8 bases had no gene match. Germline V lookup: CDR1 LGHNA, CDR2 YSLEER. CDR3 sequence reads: CASSQIAGIGADTQYF. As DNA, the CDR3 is TGCGCCAGCAGCCAAATAGCGGGAATTGGAGCAGATACGCAGTATTTT.

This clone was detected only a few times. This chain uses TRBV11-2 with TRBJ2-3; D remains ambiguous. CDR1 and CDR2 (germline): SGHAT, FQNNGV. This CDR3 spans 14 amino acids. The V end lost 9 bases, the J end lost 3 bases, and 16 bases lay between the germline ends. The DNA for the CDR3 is TGTGCCAGTAGAGGTAGGGCCTCGACAGATACGCAGTATTTT. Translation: CASRGRASTDTQYF.

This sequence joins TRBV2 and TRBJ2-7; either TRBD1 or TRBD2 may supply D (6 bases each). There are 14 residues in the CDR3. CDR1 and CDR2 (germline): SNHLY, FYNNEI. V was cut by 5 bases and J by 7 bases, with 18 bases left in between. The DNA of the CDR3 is TGTGCCAGCAGTCCCCAACAGGGAGGTACGGAGCAGTACTTC. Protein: CASSPQQGGTEQYF.

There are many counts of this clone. The CDR3 sequence is CASSAERGLGTDTQYF. The CDR3 DNA reads as TGTGCCAGCAGTGCCGAGCGGGGGTTGGGAACAGATACGCAGTATTTT. The rearrangement joins TRBV6-1 to TRBJ2-3, with TRBD2 identical over 8 bases. The CDR3 is made up of 16 amino acids. V lost 4 bases, J lost 3 bases, and 9 bases stayed unmatched. Germline V gene sequence: CDR1 MNHNS, CDR2 SASEGT.

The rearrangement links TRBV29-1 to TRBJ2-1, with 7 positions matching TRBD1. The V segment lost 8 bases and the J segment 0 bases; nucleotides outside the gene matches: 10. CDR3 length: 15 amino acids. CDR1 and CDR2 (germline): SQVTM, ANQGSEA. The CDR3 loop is CSIKTGLSSYNEQFF. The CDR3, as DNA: TGCAGCATCAAGACAGGGCTGAGCTCCTACAATGAGCAGTTCTTC.

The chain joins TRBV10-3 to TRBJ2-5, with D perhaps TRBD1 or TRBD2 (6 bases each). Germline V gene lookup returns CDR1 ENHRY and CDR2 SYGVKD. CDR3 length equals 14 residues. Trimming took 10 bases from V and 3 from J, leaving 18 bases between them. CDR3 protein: CASTQPGGEETQYF. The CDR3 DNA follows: TGTGCCAGCACCCAACCCGGGGGCGAAGAGACCCAGTACTTC.

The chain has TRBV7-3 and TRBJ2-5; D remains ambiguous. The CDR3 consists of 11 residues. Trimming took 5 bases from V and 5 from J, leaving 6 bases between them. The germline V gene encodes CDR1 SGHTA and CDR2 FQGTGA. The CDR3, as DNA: TGTGCCAGCAGCGCCCGCGAGACCCAGTACTTC. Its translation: CASSARETQYF.

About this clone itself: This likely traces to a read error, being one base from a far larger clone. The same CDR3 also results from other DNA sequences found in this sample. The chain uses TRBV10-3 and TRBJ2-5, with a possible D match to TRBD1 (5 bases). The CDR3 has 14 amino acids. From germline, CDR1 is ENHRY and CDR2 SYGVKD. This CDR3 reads CAISDGKGEETQYF. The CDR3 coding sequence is TGTGCGATCAGTGATGGTAAAGGGGAAGAGACCCAGTACTTC.

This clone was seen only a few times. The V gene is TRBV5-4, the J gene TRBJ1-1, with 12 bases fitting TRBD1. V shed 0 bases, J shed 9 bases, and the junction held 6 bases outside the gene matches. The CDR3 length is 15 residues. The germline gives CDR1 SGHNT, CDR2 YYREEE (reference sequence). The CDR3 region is CASSLAGQGAYKAFF. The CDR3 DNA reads TGTGCCAGCAGCTTGGCGGGACAGGGGGCGTATAAAGCTTTCTTT.

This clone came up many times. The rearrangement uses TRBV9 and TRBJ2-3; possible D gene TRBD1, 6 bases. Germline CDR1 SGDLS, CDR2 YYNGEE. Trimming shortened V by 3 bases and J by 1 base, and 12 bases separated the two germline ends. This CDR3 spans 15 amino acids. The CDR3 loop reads CASSASGQGTDTQYF. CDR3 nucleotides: TGTGCCAGCAGCGCATCGGGACAAGGCACAGATACGCAGTATTTT.

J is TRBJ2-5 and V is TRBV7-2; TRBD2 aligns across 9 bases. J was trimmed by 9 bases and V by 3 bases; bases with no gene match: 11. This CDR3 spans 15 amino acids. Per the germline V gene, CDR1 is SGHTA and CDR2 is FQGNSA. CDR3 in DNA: TGTGCCAGCAGCTTTTACTCCGCGGGGGGGTTTGCCCAGTACTTC. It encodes CASSFYSAGGFAQYF.

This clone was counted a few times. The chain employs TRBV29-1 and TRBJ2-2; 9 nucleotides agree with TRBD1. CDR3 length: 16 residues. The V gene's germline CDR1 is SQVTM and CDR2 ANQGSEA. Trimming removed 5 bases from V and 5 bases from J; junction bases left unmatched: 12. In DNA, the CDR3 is TGCAGCGTTCATGTAGTAAGGGGACAGGGAACCGGGGAGCTGTTTTTT. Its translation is CSVHVVRGQGTGELFF.

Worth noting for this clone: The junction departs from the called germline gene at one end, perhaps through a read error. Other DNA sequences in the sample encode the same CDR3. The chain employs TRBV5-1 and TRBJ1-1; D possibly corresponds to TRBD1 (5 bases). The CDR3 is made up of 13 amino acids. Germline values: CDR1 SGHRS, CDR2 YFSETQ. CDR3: CASSLDRNTEAFF. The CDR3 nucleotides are TGCGCCAGCAGCTTAGACAGAAACACTGAAGCCTTCTTT.

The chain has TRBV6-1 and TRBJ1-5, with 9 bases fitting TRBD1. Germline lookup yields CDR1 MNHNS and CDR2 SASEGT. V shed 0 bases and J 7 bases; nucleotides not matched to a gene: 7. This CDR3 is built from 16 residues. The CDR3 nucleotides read TGTGCCAGCAGTGAAGCGACCACAGGGGGCAGGCAGCCCCAGCATTTT. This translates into CASSEATTGGRQPQHF.

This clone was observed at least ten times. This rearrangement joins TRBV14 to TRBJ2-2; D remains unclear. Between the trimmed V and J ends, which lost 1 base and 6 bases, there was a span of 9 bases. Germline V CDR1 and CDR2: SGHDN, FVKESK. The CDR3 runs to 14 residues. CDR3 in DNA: TGTGCCAGCAGCCAAGTGGCTAGGGCCGGGGAGCTGTTTTTT. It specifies CASSQVARAGELFF.

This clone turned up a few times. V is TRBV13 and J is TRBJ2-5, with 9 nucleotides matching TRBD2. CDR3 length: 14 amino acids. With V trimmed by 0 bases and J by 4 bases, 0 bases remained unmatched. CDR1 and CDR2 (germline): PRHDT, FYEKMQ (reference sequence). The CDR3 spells CASSLGLAGETQYF. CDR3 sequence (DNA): TGTGCCAGCAGCTTAGGACTAGCGGGAGAGACCCAGTACTTC. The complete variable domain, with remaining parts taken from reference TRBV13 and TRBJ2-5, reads AAGVIQSPRHLIKEKRETATLKCYPIPRHDTVYWYQQGPGQDPQFLISFYEKMQSDKGSIPDRFSAQQFSDYHSELNMSSLELGDSALYFCASSLGLAGETQYFGPGTRLLVL.

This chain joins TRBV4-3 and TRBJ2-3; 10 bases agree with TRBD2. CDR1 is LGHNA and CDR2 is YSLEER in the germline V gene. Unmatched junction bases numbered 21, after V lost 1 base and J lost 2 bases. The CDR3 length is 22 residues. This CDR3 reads CASSQGDRRNRPGLANTDTQYF. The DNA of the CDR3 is TGCGCCAGCAGCCAAGGTGATCGACGAAACCGACCGGGACTAGCGAACACAGATACGCAGTATTTT.

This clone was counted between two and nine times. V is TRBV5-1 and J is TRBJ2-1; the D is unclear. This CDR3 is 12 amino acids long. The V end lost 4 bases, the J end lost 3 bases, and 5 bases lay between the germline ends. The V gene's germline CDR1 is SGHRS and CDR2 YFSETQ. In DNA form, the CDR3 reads TGCGCCAGCAGCCCGGGCTACAATGAGCAGTTCTTC. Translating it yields CASSPGYNEQFF.

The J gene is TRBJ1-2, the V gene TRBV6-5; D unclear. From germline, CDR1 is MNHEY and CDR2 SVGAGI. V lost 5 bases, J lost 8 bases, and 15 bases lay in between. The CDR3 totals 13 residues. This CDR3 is CASSPRVGGGYTF. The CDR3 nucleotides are TGTGCCAGCAGTCCTCGGGTCGGCGGGGGCTACACCTTC.